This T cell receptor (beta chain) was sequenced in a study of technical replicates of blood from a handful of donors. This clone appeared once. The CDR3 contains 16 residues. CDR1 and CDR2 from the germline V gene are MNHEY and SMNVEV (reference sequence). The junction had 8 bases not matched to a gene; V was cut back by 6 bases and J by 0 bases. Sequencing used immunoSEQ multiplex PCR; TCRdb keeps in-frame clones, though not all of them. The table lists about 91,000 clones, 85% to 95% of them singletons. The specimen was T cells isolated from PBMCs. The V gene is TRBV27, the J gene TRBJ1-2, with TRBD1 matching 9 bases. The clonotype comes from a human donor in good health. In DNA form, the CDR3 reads TGTGCCAGCAGGGGTAACAGGGGGCCCGCTAACTATGGCTACACCTTC. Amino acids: CASRGNRGPANYGYTF.